One and the same sample provided the 9 T cell receptor beta chains below, sequenced in a study of T cell responses to AZD1222 COVID-19 vaccine. Only in-frame clones appear in the TCRdb table, and some are missing; sequencing was by immunoSEQ multiplex PCR. Of under 140,000 clones in the sample, about nine tenths were seen once. The starting material was peripheral blood, obtained on day 0 of AZD1222 vaccination. The receptors here all came from an adult in good health.

Notes on this clone: At the DNA level, this CDR3 is encoded by other sequences in the same sample as well. This chain joins TRBV18 and TRBJ1-5; 8 bases are shared with TRBD1. The length of the CDR3 is 14 residues. Germline lookup yields CDR1 KGHSH and CDR2 LQKENI. Unmatched junction bases numbered 4, after V lost 2 bases and J lost 7 bases. The CDR3 protein is CASSPGQGGQPQHF. The CDR3 nucleotides read TGTGCCAGCTCACCAGGACAGGGAGGGCAGCCCCAGCATTTT.

The rearrangement joins TRBV6-5 to TRBJ1-6; 8 bases align to TRBD1. Germline CDR1 reads MNHEY; CDR2 reads SVGAGI. V gave up 7 bases and J gave up 4 bases; unmatched junction bases: 6. The CDR3 contains 15 residues. The CDR3 nucleotides are TGTGCCAGCACCCGGGGGGACAGGTATAATTCACCCCTCCACTTT. It is translated as CASTRGDRYNSPLHF.

This clone was detected once. The V gene is TRBV6-1, the J gene TRBJ1-1; D call uncertain. Looked up from germline, CDR1 is MNHNS and CDR2 is SASEGT. This CDR3 is built from 14 residues. The V end was cut by 0 bases, the J end by 4 bases, with 9 bases between. The chain's CDR3 is CASSEALFVTEAFF. The CDR3 DNA follows: TGTGCCAGCAGTGAAGCTTTGTTTGTCACTGAAGCTTTCTTT.

The J gene is TRBJ2-7, the V gene TRBV2; possibly TRBD1 for D (6 bases). The CDR3 spans 14 residues. CDR1 and CDR2 (germline): SNHLY, FYNNEI. V was clipped by 5 bases and J by 0 bases, with 11 bases between them. The CDR3: CASSTGHYSYEQYF. DNA for the CDR3: TGTGCCAGCAGTACGGGACATTACTCCTACGAGCAGTACTTC.

The genes are TRBV5-5 and TRBJ2-7; perhaps TRBD1 as D (5 bases). The CDR3 covers 15 residues. V dropped 0 bases and J dropped 0 bases, with 10 bases sitting between them. Germline V gene sequence: CDR1 SGHKS, CDR2 YYEKEE (reference sequence). CDR3 in amino acids: CASSLEPTGSYEQYF. CDR3 sequence (DNA): TGTGCCAGCAGCTTGGAACCCACAGGCTCCTACGAGCAGTACTTC.

The chain employs TRBV27 and TRBJ2-1; D might be TRBD2 (6 bases). CDR1 is MNHEY, CDR2 SMNVEV, per germline (reference sequence). This CDR3 spans 17 amino acids. Trimming removed 3 bases from V and 7 bases from J, with 22 bases in between. CDR3 in amino acids: CASSLMVGTFLDNEQFF. The CDR3 DNA sequence: TGTGCCAGCAGTTTGATGGTGGGGACTTTCTTGGATAATGAGCAGTTCTTC.

This chain connects TRBV2 to TRBJ1-6; TRBD1 might be the D (5 bases). Germline CDR1 SNHLY, CDR2 FYNNEI. V was cut by 7 bases and J by 7 bases, with 11 bases left in between. The CDR3 is 13 residues long. The DNA of the CDR3 is TGTGCCAGCACCCCAGGGCGGAATTCACCCCTCCACTTT. It specifies CASTPGRNSPLHF.

This clone was seen a few times. The rearrangement uses TRBV4-2 and TRBJ2-3; 11 bases line up with TRBD2. The CDR3 runs to 17 residues. V was pared by 2 bases and J by 1 base, with 5 bases of the junction left unmatched. Germline V lookup: CDR1 LGHNA, CDR2 YNFKEQ. CDR3 region: CASSQPGTSGRTDTQYF. CDR3 bases: TGTGCCAGCAGCCAACCGGGGACTAGCGGACGCACAGATACGCAGTATTTT.

This clone was counted once. The rearrangement joins TRBV7-8 to TRBJ1-5, with 8 bases fitting TRBD1. This CDR3 comprises 17 residues. From germline, CDR1 is SGHVS and CDR2 FQNEAQ. V lost 5 bases and J lost 0; bases outside the gene matches: 9. The CDR3 sequence: CASSQGTGAYSNQPQHF. The CDR3 nucleotides read TGTGCCAGCAGCCAAGGGACAGGAGCTTATAGCAATCAGCCCCAGCATTTT.